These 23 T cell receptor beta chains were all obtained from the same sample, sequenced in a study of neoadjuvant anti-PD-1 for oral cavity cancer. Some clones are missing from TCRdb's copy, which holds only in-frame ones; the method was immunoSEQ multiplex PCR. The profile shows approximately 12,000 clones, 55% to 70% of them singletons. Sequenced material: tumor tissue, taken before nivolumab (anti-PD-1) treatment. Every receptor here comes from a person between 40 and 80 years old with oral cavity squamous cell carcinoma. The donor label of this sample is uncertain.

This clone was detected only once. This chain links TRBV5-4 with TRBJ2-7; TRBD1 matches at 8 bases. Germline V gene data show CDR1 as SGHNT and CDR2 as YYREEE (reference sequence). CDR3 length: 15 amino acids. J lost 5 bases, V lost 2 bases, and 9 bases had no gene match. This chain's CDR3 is CASSFAGGASNEQYF. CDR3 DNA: TGTGCCAGCAGCTTTGCAGGGGGCGCTTCCAACGAGCAGTACTTC.

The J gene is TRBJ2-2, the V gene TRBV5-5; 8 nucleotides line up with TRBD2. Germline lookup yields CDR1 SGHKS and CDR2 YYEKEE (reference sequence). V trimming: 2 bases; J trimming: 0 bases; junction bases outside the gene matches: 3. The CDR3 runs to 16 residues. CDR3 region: CASSFTLAANTGELFF. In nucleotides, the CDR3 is TGTGCCAGCAGCTTTACACTAGCGGCGAACACCGGGGAGCTGTTTTTT.

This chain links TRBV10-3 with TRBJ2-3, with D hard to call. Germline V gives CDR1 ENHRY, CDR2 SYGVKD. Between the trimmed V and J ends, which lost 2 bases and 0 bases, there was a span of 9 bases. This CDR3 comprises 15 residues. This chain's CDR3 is CAISEAGRSTDTQYF. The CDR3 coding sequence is TGTGCCATCAGTGAGGCCGGGCGTAGCACAGATACGCAGTATTTT.

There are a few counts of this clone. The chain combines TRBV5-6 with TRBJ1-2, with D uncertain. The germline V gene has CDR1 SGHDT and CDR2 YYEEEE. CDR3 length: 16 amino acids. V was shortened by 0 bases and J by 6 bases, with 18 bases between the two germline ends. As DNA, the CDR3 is TGTGCCAGCAGCTTGGTGGAAGTGGGTGTCTCCGATGGCTACACCTTC. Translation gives CASSLVEVGVSDGYTF.

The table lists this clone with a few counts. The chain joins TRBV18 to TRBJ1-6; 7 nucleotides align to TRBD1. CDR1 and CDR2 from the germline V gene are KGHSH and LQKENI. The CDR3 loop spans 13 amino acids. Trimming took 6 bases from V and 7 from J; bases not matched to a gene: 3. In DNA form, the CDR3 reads TGTGCCAGCTCCGGGACAGCAAATTCACCCCTCCACTTT. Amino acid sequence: CASSGTANSPLHF.

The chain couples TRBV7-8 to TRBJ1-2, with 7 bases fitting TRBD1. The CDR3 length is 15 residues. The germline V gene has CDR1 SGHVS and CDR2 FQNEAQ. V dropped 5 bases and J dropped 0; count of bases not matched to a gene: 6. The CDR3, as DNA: TGTGCCAGCAGCCCCCGGACAGGCACTAACTATGGCTACACCTTC. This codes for CASSPRTGTNYGYTF. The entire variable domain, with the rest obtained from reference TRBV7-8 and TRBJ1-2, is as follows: GAGVSQSPRYKVAKRGQDVALRCDPISGHVSLFWYQQALGQGPEFLTYFQNEAQLDKSGLPSDRFFAERPEGSVSTLKIQRTQQEDSAVYLCASSPRTGTNYGYTFGSGTRLTVV.

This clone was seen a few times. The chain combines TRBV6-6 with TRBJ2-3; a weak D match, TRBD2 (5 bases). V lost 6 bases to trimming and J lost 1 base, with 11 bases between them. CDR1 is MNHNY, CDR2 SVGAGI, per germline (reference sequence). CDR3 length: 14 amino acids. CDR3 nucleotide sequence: TGTGCCAGCAGCCCCGGGCGGGGCACAGATACGCAGTATTTT. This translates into CASSPGRGTDTQYF.

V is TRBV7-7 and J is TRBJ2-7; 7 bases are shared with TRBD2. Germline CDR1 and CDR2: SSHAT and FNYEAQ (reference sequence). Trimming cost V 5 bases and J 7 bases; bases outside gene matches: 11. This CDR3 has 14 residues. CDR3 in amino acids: CASSPLGEGREQYF. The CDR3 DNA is TGTGCCAGCAGCCCCCTTGGGGAGGGAAGGGAGCAGTACTTC. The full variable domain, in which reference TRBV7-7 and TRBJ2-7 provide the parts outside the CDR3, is GAGVSQSPRYKVTKRGQDVTLRCDPISSHATLYWYQQALGQGPEFLTYFNYEAQPDKSGLPSDRFSAERPEGSISTLTIQRTEQRDSAMYRCASSPLGEGREQYFGPGTRLTVT.

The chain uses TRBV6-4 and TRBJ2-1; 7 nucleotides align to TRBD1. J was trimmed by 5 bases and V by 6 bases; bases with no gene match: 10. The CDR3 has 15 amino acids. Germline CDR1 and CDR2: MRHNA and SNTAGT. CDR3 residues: CASSRGGVGNNEQFF. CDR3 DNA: TGTGCCAGCAGCCGAGGGGGCGTTGGGAACAATGAGCAGTTCTTC.

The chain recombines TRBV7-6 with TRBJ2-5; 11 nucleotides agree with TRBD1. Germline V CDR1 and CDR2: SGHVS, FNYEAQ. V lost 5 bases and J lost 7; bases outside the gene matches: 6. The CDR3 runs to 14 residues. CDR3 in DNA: TGTGCCAGCAGCCTCGGGGGACAGGGGGGGACCCAGTACTTC. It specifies CASSLGGQGGTQYF.

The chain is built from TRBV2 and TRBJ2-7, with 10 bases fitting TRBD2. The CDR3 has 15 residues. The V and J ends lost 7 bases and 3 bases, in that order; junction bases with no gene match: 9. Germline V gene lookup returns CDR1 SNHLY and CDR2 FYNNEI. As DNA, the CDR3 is TGTGCCAGCACAGCGCTAGCGGGAGTTAACTACGAGCAGTACTTC. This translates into CASTALAGVNYEQYF.

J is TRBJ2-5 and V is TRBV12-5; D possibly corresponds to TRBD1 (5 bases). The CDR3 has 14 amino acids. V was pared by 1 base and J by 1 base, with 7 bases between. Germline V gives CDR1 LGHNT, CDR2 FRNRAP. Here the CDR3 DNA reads TGTGCTAGTGGTTTGGGTACAGGCCAAGAGACCCAGTACTTC. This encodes CASGLGTGQETQYF.

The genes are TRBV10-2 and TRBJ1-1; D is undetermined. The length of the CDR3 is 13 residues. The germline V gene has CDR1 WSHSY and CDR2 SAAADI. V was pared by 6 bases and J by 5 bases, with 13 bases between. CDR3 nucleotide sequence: TGCGCCAGCAGCGACGGGGTTGGGACTGAAGCTTTCTTT. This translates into CASSDGVGTEAFF.

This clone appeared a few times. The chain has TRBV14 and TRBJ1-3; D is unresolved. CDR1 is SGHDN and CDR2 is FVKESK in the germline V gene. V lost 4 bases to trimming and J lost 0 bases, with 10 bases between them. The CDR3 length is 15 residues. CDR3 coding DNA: TGTGCCAGCAGCCGCGGAAGCAACTCTGGAAACACCATATATTTT. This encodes CASSRGSNSGNTIYF.

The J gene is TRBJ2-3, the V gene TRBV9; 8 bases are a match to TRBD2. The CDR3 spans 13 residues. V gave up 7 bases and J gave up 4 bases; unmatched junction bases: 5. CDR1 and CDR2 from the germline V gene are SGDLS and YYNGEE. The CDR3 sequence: CASAGLGADTQYF. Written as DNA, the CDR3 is TGTGCCAGCGCGGGACTAGGAGCAGATACGCAGTATTTT.

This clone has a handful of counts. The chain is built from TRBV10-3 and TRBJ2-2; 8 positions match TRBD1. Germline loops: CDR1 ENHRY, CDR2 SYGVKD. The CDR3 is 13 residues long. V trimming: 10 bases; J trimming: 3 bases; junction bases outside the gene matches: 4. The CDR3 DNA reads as TGTGCCACAAAGACAGGGGACACCGGGGAGCTGTTTTTT. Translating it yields CATKTGDTGELFF.

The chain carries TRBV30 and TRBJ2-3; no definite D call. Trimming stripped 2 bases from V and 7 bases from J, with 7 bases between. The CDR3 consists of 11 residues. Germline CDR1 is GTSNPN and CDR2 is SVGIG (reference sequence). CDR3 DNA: TGTGCCTGGAGTAGAGTAAATACGCAGTATTTT. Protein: CAWSRVNTQYF.

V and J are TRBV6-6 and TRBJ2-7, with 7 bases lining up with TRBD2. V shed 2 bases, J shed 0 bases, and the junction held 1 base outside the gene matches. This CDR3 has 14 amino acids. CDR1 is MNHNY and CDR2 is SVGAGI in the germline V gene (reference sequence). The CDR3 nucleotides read TGTGCCAGCAGTTACGGGGGGGGCTCCTACGAGCAGTACTTC. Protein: CASSYGGGSYEQYF.

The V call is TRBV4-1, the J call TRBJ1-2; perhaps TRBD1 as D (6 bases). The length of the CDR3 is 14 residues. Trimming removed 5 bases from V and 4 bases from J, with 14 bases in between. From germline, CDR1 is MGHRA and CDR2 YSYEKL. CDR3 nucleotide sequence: TGCGCCAGCAGCGACTTTACAGGGCCCTATGGCTACACCTTC. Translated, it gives CASSDFTGPYGYTF.

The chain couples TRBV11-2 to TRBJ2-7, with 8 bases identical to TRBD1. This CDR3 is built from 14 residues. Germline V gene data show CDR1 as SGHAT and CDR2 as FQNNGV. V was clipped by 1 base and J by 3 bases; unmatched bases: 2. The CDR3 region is CASSLATGVYEQYF. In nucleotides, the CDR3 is TGTGCCAGCAGCTTAGCGACAGGGGTCTACGAGCAGTACTTC.

The CDR3 DNA reads TGTGCCAGCAGTTTAGTACTAGCGGGGGGGCCGGGTACGCAGTATTTT. It encodes CASSLVLAGGPGTQYF. This chain joins TRBV27 and TRBJ2-3; TRBD2 matches 13 bases. V lost 2 bases, J lost 8 bases, and 7 bases stayed unmatched. Germline CDR1 and CDR2: MNHEY and SMNVEV (reference sequence). This CDR3 region has 16 residues.

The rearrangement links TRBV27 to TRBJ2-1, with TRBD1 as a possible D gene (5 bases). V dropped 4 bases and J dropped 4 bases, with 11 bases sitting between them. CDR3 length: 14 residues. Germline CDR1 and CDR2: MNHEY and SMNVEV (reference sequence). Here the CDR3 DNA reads TGTGCCAGCAGTTGGGCAGGGCGATACAATGAGCAGTTCTTC. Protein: CASSWAGRYNEQFF.

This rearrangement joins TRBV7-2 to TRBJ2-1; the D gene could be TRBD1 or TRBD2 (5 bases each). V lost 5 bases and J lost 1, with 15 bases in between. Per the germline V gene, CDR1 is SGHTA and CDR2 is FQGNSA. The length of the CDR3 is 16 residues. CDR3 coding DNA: TGTGCCAGCAGCAATGGGGGTTCCCCTTCCTACAATGAGCAGTTCTTC. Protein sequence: CASSNGGSPSYNEQFF.